The clone carrying this T cell receptor (beta chain) was detected once. Its antigen remains unidentified. The PCR had 60 Vbeta and 13 Jbeta primers. The assay was immunoSEQ multiplex PCR, and TCRdb's table has in-frame clones only and misses some. The sample records 100,000 to 140,000 clones, more than 70% being singletons. Each donor was healthy, and each was a bone marrow donor. This sample was included in a study of cytomegalovirus exposure and HLA in healthy donors. Broader study findings: In an earlier analysis, in 540 or so donors, most V segments appeared productive either ~87% or ~30% of the time. Rarity characterized most TCR sequences, yet some public TCRs appeared in many donors. There was a cluster of highly shared sequence variants that was likely a sequencing artifact.

V was clipped by 0 bases and J by 2 bases, with 10 bases between them. The CDR3 is made up of 15 amino acids. The germline V gene encodes CDR1 SGDLS and CDR2 YYNGEE. The rearrangement joins TRBV9 to TRBJ2-3; unclear D gene. This clonotype was sampled from a man between 25 and 39 years old in good health and CMV-seronegative. The sample comprised PBMCs. CDR3 sequence reads: CASSVGGGATDTQYF. The CDR3 DNA is TGTGCCAGCAGCGTAGGTGGCGGCGCCACAGATACGCAGTATTTT.